This record concerns one T cell receptor (beta chain) sequence. This clone was counted between two and nine times. The antigen this receptor binds is unknown. No qualities accompany the bases; no much larger clone lies one base away. Interpreted using the paper, the time point label stands for: pretreatment peripheral blood. The cohort included 29 patients with locally advanced or metastatic urothelial carcinoma who were treated at Memorial Sloan Kettering on a trial protocol. Peripheral blood mononuclear cells were collected pretreatment and during treatment, with between 1 and 8 total time points per patient. The Qiagen DNeasy Blood extraction kit was used to purify genomic DNA from total PBMCs and tumor samples. PBMCs were collected pretreatment and during treatment and were isolated and stored as previously described. This entry belongs to a study of PD-L1 blockade in urothelial cancer (dated by TCRdb to about 2017). Broadly, across the study: Every patient began therapy in the mid-2010s and was given atezolizumab 1,200 mg intravenously every 3 weeks. Patients had an ECOG performance status of 0 or 1 and had received between 0 and 3 prior chemotherapy regimens. Whole exome sequencing and RNA sequencing of pretreatment tumors were performed alongside TCR sequencing in the same patients. About 90% of the roughly 29 patients were identified as males with urothelial cancer of bladder origin, and a prior smoking history was reported by 18 of 29 patients. Pretreatment tumor samples, along with matched peripheral blood serially collected before and after atezolizumab treatment, were subjected to TCR sequencing. Durable clinical benefit was defined as progression-free survival longer than 6 months, and TCR features were also tested against progression-free and overall survival. Blood samples were analyzed at two time points: 3 weeks after treatment start (second dose) and 6 weeks after treatment start. The study, an exploratory multi-omic analysis, examined somatic, immune and clinical correlates of response to PD-L1 blockade with atezolizumab in urothelial cancer. Several patients reached durable clinical benefit, while about 19 patients did not. Pretreatment blood TCR-seq was available for about 28 patients, at least one posttreatment blood collection was obtained for about 25 patients, and tumor TCR-seq was available for about 25 patients. Blood samples gave median yields of 141,255 T cells and some 84,000 unique TCRs, along with a median clonality of approximately 0.08. Results the study describes overall, beyond this receptor: At 3 weeks after the start of treatment, tumor-associated TCR clones in peripheral blood had expanded more in patients with durable benefit (n of about 21, p = 0.022). Because the sample size was small (n of about 30) and many exploratory analyses were performed, the results are intended to be hypothesis-generating. Improved progression-free and overall survival was found to be associated with pretreatment peripheral blood TCR clonality below the median.

To estimate absolute template abundance from read counts, synthetic TCR analog templates were spiked into each PCR. The immunoSEQ assay used bias-controlled V and J gene primers to amplify TCRbeta CDR3 regions from genomic DNA. Sequencing of rearranged TCRbeta segments was performed at approximately 20X coverage. In the source study's methods: Clustering was used to correct sequencing errors, and CDR3s were annotated against IMGT to assign V, D and J genes. Downstream analyses used only productive TCRbeta rearrangements and left out out-of-frame or stop-codon sequences. Clonality was calculated as one minus the Shannon entropy normalized by the log of the number of unique productive sequences. Fisher's exact test with Benjamini-Hochberg correction, using a cutoff of adjusted p below 0.01, was how clones that differed between time points or between blood and tumor were identified. Here the immuneACCESS table is served through TCRdb, limited to in-frame sequences with V and J called. Missing clones are a known gap in these copies; in checked studies unresolved V genes cover under half, and the rest lacks a known reason. V and J calls and clone size are those listed in that table; D and trimming were worked out from the DNA. This sample comprises around 40,000 clones, roughly 92% of them detected only once. The ten largest clonotypes hold approximately 11% of the sample.

There are 13 amino acids in the CDR3, from cysteine to phenylalanine inclusive. The only DNA kept is the CDR3, 39 bases in frame from the first base. CDR1 and CDR2 were assigned from the germline V gene as SGHAT and FQNNGV. Trimming at the junction amounts to 1 base on V and 7 bases on J, and the germline ends lie 10 bases apart. The chain links TRBV11-2 with TRBJ1-2; TRBD1 is a possible D gene, resting on 5 matching bases. This receptor was identified in an older woman with urothelial cancer. This specimen consisted of PBMCs, obtained around atezolizumab (anti-PD-L1) treatment. The DNA sequence is as follows: TGTGCCAGCAGCTTAGTTGGGGGGTTTGGCTACACCTTC. Its product reads: CASSLVGGFGYTF.